The 28 T cell receptor beta chains below were found in one sample sequenced in a study of cytomegalovirus exposure and HLA in healthy donors. Researchers ran the PCR with 60 Vbeta and 13 Jbeta primers. Clones were sequenced by immunoSEQ multiplex PCR, and TCRdb holds only the in-frame ones, with some missing. The sample has under 200,000 clones, 70% to 90% seen once. Sequencing was carried out using PBMCs. The origin of the receptors is a woman under 40 in good health and CMV-seronegative.

The chain employs TRBV6-1 and TRBJ1-4, with D possibly matching TRBD1 (6 bases). This CDR3 region has 18 residues. Trimming left V 0 bases short and J 6 bases short, with 20 bases between. The germline V gene encodes CDR1 MNHNS and CDR2 SASEGT. CDR3 bases: TGTGCCAGCAGTGAAGCCCTCTTAGGGGCAGGGGCGGATGAAAAACTGTTTTTT. Translation: CASSEALLGAGADEKLFF.

The chain links TRBV5-5 to TRBJ2-2; 7 bases are a match to TRBD2. The V gene end was trimmed by 6 bases and the J gene end by 7 bases; junction bases not matched to a gene: 12. The CDR3 is made up of 15 amino acids. From germline, CDR1 is SGHKS and CDR2 YYEKEE (reference sequence). CDR3 nucleotides: TGTGCCAGCACACCCTGGGAGGGTAGTATCGGGGAGCTGTTTTTT. As protein: CASTPWEGSIGELFF.

The rearrangement links TRBV19 to TRBJ1-5; tentative D call: TRBD1 (5 bases). V lost 3 bases and J 0 bases, leaving 6 bases between the germline ends. Germline-derived CDR1 and CDR2 are LNHDA and SQIVND (reference sequence). CDR3 length: 14 amino acids. The CDR3 region is CASSIQGSNQPQHF. CDR3 coding DNA: TGTGCCAGTAGTATCCAGGGTAGCAATCAGCCCCAGCATTTT.

This sequence joins TRBV6-1 and TRBJ2-1, with D perhaps TRBD2 (6 bases). The CDR3 runs to 14 residues. Per the germline V gene, CDR1 is MNHNS and CDR2 is SASEGT. V lost 7 bases, J lost 5 bases, and 15 bases lay in between. This chain's CDR3 is CASTISGHNNEQFF. Written as DNA, the CDR3 is TGTGCCAGCACCATTAGCGGACATAACAATGAGCAGTTCTTC.

This clone came up a few times. The chain carries TRBV9 and TRBJ2-2; D gene uncertain. The CDR3 consists of 16 residues. Trimming removed 0 bases at V and 4 bases at J, with 13 bases between. The germline CDR1 and CDR2 sequences are SGDLS and YYNGEE. The CDR3 bases are TGTGCCAGCAGCGTAGCTTCCAACGGCGGCACCGGGGAGCTGTTTTTT. Translation: CASSVASNGGTGELFF. The entire variable domain, with the rest obtained from reference TRBV9 and TRBJ2-2, is as follows: DSGVTQTPKHLITATGQRVTLRCSPRSGDLSVYWYQQSLDQGLQFLIQYYNGEERAKGNILERFSAQQFPDLHSELNLSSLELGDSALYFCASSVASNGGTGELFFGEGSRLTVL.

The genes are TRBV5-1 and TRBJ2-7, with TRBD2 matching 10 bases. V was pared by 4 bases and J by 6 bases, with 7 bases of the junction left unmatched. In germline, CDR1 is SGHRS, CDR2 YFSETQ. This CDR3 is 14 amino acids long. The CDR3 is CASSPLAGEGEQYF. CDR3 nucleotide sequence: TGCGCCAGCAGCCCGCTAGCGGGGGAGGGCGAGCAGTACTTC.

The V call is TRBV11-2, the J call TRBJ2-1; 9 nucleotides agree with TRBD2. The V and J ends lost 8 bases and 7 bases, in that order; junction bases with no gene match: 15. The CDR3 totals 16 residues. Germline CDR1 SGHAT, CDR2 FQNNGV. The DNA for the CDR3 is TGTGCCAGCTCTCCCGCCCCGGGACTAGCATGGAATGAGCAGTTCTTC. This encodes CASSPAPGLAWNEQFF.

In nucleotides, the CDR3 is TGCGCCAGCAGCTTGGCCGGGGGTATGAACACTGAAGCTTTCTTT. Residues: CASSLAGGMNTEAFF. The chain joins TRBV5-1 to TRBJ1-1, with D maybe TRBD1 (5 bases). The length of the CDR3 is 15 residues. The germline V gene encodes CDR1 SGHRS and CDR2 YFSETQ. Trimming shortened V by 0 bases and J by 0 bases, and 9 bases separated the two germline ends.

This clone was seen once. The genes are TRBV7-9 and TRBJ2-7; D is possibly TRBD2 (5 bases). CDR3 size: 14 residues. CDR1 and CDR2 from the germline V gene are SEHNR and FQNEAQ (reference sequence). V was shortened by 2 bases and J by 7 bases, with 15 bases between the two germline ends. In DNA form, the CDR3 reads TGTGCCAGCAGCTTAAGTAACACCGGCGGGGAGCAGTACTTC. This translates into CASSLSNTGGEQYF.

This rearrangement joins TRBV5-6 to TRBJ2-3; the D gene is possibly TRBD2 (6 bases). In germline, CDR1 is SGHDT, CDR2 YYEEEE. The CDR3 runs to 15 residues. V lost 4 bases and J 6 bases, leaving 18 bases between the germline ends. The CDR3 sequence is CASSPGLGPLDTQYF. The CDR3 DNA is TGTGCCAGCAGCCCGGGACTGGGCCCCTTGGATACGCAGTATTTT.

The rearrangement uses TRBV25-1 and TRBJ1-5; TRBD1 matches at 7 bases. J lost 0 bases, V lost 1 base, and 9 bases had no gene match. This CDR3 comprises 18 residues. Germline assignment: CDR1 MGHDK and CDR2 SYGVNS. CDR3: CASSESRDRLYSNQPQHF. CDR3 DNA sequence: TGTGCCAGCAGTGAATCCAGGGACAGACTCTATAGCAATCAGCCCCAGCATTTT.

The chain employs TRBV29-1 and TRBJ1-2; tentatively, D is TRBD1 (5 bases). Trimming removed 0 bases at V and 7 bases at J, with 9 bases between. Germline V CDR1 and CDR2: SQVTM, ANQGSEA. The CDR3 has 12 residues. CDR3 DNA sequence: TGCAGCGTTGAAGATCAGGGTAGTGGCTACACCTTC. This codes for CSVEDQGSGYTF.

The chain joins TRBV19 to TRBJ1-2; unclear D gene. Between the trimmed V and J ends, which lost 3 bases and 1 base, there was a span of 15 bases. Looked up from germline, CDR1 is LNHDA and CDR2 is SQIVND (reference sequence). The CDR3 loop spans 16 amino acids. The CDR3 is CASSIRHLRVNYGYTF. CDR3 bases: TGTGCCAGTAGTATCCGTCACCTTCGAGTTAACTATGGCTACACCTTC.

The rearrangement links TRBV30 to TRBJ2-7, with D tentatively TRBD1 (6 bases). The CDR3 sequence is 12 residues long. Trimming removed 3 bases at V and 4 bases at J, with 10 bases between. Germline V gene lookup returns CDR1 GTSNPN and CDR2 SVGIG (reference sequence). CDR3 loop: CAWRGDTYEQYF. CDR3 nucleotides: TGTGCCTGGAGAGGGGACACTTACGAGCAGTACTTC.

A remark on this clone: Germline is not matched at one junction end, which may reflect a read error. V usage is TRBV7-9 and J usage is TRBJ2-7; no definite D call. Germline CDR1 reads SEHNR; CDR2 reads FQNEAQ (reference sequence). This CDR3 contains 12 residues. The CDR3 nucleotides are TGTTCCAGCAGCTTAGTCAGCTACGAGCAGTACTTC. This codes for CSSSLVSYEQYF.

The chain carries TRBV7-2 and TRBJ2-6; 8 positions agree with TRBD1. CDR1 is SGHTA, CDR2 FQGNSA, per germline. There are 17 residues in the CDR3. V dropped 7 bases and J dropped 9; count of bases not matched to a gene: 17. In nucleotides, the CDR3 is TGTGCCAGCAACAGGGGGAGAACGTCCCTCCGAGACAACGTCCTGACTTTC. Translation gives CASNRGRTSLRDNVLTF.

The chain carries TRBV19 and TRBJ2-5, with D tentatively TRBD1 (6 bases). Between the trimmed V and J ends, which lost 9 bases and 5 bases, there was a span of 22 bases. CDR3 length equals 15 residues. From germline, CDR1 is LNHDA and CDR2 SQIVND (reference sequence). The CDR3 nucleotides are TGTGCCAGCAGCCCCCCGGGACACAAAGGGGAGACCCAGTACTTC. As protein: CASSPPGHKGETQYF.

The V gene is TRBV27, the J gene TRBJ2-7; TRBD2 agrees at 10 bases. This CDR3 region has 17 residues. Trimming took 5 bases from V and 4 from J; bases not matched to a gene: 14. The germline V gene has CDR1 MNHEY and CDR2 SMNVEV (reference sequence). The CDR3 protein is CASSPSLAGALVYEQYF. The DNA for the CDR3 is TGTGCCAGCAGTCCGAGTCTAGCGGGAGCGTTAGTATACGAGCAGTACTTC.

The chain joins TRBV19 to TRBJ2-5; D might be TRBD1 (7 bases). This CDR3 spans 14 amino acids. The germline V gene has CDR1 LNHDA and CDR2 SQIVND (reference sequence). V gave up 6 bases and J gave up 3 bases, with 14 bases separating them. CDR3 residues: CASSLQGGKETQYF. CDR3 coding DNA: TGTGCCAGTAGCCTTCAGGGGGGAAAAGAGACCCAGTACTTC.

V is TRBV28 and J is TRBJ1-6; 10 bases match TRBD1. This CDR3 has 15 amino acids. Trimming at V came to 6 bases and at J to 9 bases, leaving 8 bases not matched to a gene. Germline-derived CDR1 and CDR2 are MDHEN and SYDVKM. DNA for the CDR3: TGTGCCAGCAGGCCGGGACAGGGGTTTCCTTCACCCCTCCACTTT. This encodes CASRPGQGFPSPLHF.

The chain combines TRBV4-1 with TRBJ2-1; 12 bases are a match to TRBD2. V dropped 3 bases and J dropped 7; count of bases not matched to a gene: 16. From germline, CDR1 is MGHRA and CDR2 YSYEKL. This CDR3 contains 19 residues. The CDR3 sequence: CASSQARLAGEHFENEQFF. CDR3 nucleotide sequence: TGCGCCAGCAGCCAGGCCAGACTAGCGGGAGAGCACTTTGAGAATGAGCAGTTCTTC.

This clone was seen a single time. This chain connects TRBV6-5 to TRBJ2-1; D remains ambiguous. This CDR3 has 13 amino acids. Trimming removed 2 bases at V and 2 bases at J, with 4 bases between. Germline CDR1 is MNHEY and CDR2 is SVGAGI. The CDR3 DNA reads TGTGCCAGCAGTTACGCGGCCTACAATGAGCAGTTCTTC. This gives the protein CASSYAAYNEQFF.

The chain has TRBV28 and TRBJ2-7; 9 nucleotides align to TRBD1. Germline V gives CDR1 MDHEN, CDR2 SYDVKM. Unmatched junction bases numbered 8, after V lost 5 bases and J lost 0 bases. The CDR3 is 16 residues long. CDR3 sequence: CASSPTGGRRSYEQYF. Here the CDR3 DNA reads TGTGCCAGCAGTCCGACAGGGGGGCGGCGCTCCTACGAGCAGTACTTC. The variable domain in full, with the rest retrieved from reference TRBV28 and TRBJ2-7, is DVKVTQSSRYLVKRTGEKVFLECVQDMDHENMFWYRQDPGLGLRLIYFSYDVKMKEKGDIPEGYSVSREKKERFSLILESASTNQTSMYLCASSPTGGRRSYEQYFGPGTRLTVT.

The CDR3 region has the DNA TGCGCCAGCAGCGACTCAGGGGGCGCGGGTGTCTACACCTTC. Translated, it gives CASSDSGGAGVYTF. V usage is TRBV5-1 and J usage is TRBJ1-2, with 8 bases fitting TRBD1. Germline V gene lookup returns CDR1 SGHRS and CDR2 YFSETQ. V lost 4 bases and J lost 10; bases outside the gene matches: 12. The CDR3 is 14 amino acids.

The chain carries TRBV28 and TRBJ2-7, with D possibly TRBD1 on 6 matching bases. The CDR3 has 15 amino acids. CDR1 and CDR2 (germline): MDHEN, SYDVKM. Trimming cost V 6 bases and J 5 bases, with 20 bases left between them. This CDR3 is CASRIPTGHPNEQYF. In nucleotides, the CDR3 is TGTGCCAGCAGGATCCCCACGGGACACCCCAACGAGCAGTACTTC.

The chain carries TRBV7-2 and TRBJ2-3, with D perhaps TRBD2 (5 bases). V was pared by 3 bases and J by 8 bases, with 9 bases between. Germline-derived CDR1 and CDR2 are SGHTA and FQGNSA. The CDR3 extends over 12 amino acids. For the CDR3, the DNA is TGTGCCAGCAGCTTGAGTGGGAGTACGCAGTATTTT. This encodes CASSLSGSTQYF.

The V call is TRBV7-8, the J call TRBJ2-5, with TRBD2 matching over 7 bases. The CDR3 is 15 residues long. Germline CDR1 SGHVS, CDR2 FQNEAQ. J was trimmed by 1 base and V by 1 base; bases with no gene match: 3. CDR3 region: CASSLGAGPQETQYF. The CDR3, as DNA: TGTGCCAGCAGCTTAGGAGCGGGGCCCCAAGAGACCCAGTACTTC.

The chain links TRBV6-5 to TRBJ2-3, with no clear D. This CDR3 comprises 13 residues. V was clipped by 9 bases and J by 2 bases, with 12 bases between them. The germline V gene has CDR1 MNHEY and CDR2 SVGAGI. CDR3 sequence (DNA): TGTGCCAGTCGGAGACCGAACACAGATACGCAGTATTTT. This codes for CASRRPNTDTQYF.